This T cell receptor (beta chain) came from a study of blood T cells in healthy people across ages. Findings of the study overall: Leaving the PBMCs unsorted stopped any conclusive comparison of naive versus antigen-experienced cells. As age increased, TCR beta diversity per million T cells fell in a roughly linear fashion.

A sample-barcoded 5' primer and a J-beta primer mix were used in a second PCR of roughly 6 to 11 cycles. From the 5' RACE reads, TCRdb called clonotypes with MiXCR, one entry per CDR3 protein. Among more than 550,000 distinct CDR3 sequences listed, roughly 20% were seen once. The sample providers were healthy Caucasian people from Russia, aged about 6 to 90. Peripheral blood was drawn, roughly 10 milliliters per donor. On this clonotype itself: What it recognizes is unknown.

The source is a man between 65 and 80 years old in good health. Sequencing was performed on blood.

The CDR3 coding sequence is TGTGCCAGCAGTTACTCAATGGAGACCCAGTACTTC. Amino acids: CASSYSMETQYF. The chain has TRBV6-5 and TRBJ2-5; no definite D call. The germline V gene encodes CDR1 MNHEY and CDR2 SVGAGI. The CDR3 runs to 12 residues. With 0 bases removed from V and 5 bases from J, the gap between germline ends came to 4 bases.